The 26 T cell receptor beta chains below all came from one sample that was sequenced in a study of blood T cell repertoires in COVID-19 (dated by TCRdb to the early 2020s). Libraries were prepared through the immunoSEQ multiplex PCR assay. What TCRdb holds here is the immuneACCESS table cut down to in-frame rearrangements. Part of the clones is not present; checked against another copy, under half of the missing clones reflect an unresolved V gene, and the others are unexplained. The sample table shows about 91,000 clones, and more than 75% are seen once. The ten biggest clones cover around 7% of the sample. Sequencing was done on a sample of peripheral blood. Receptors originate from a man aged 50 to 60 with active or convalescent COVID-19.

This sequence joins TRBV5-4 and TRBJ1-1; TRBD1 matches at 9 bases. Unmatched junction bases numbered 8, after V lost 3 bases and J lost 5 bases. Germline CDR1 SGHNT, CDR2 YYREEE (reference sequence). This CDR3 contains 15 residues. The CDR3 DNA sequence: TGTGCCAGCAGCTCCCCGGGACAGGGAGGGACTGAAGCTTTCTTT. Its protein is CASSSPGQGGTEAFF. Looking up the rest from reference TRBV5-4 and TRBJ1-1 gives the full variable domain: ETGVTQSPTHLIKTRGQQVTLRCSSQSGHNTVSWYQQALGQGPQFIFQYYREEENGRGNFPPRFSGLQFPNYSSELNVNALELDDSALYLCASSSPGQGGTEAFFGQGTRLTVV.

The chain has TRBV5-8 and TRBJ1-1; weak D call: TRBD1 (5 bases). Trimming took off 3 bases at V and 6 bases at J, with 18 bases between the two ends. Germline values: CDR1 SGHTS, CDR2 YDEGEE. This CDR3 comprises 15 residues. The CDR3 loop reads CASSYETYRGAEAFF. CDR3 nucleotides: TGTGCCAGCAGCTACGAGACCTATAGGGGTGCTGAAGCTTTCTTT.

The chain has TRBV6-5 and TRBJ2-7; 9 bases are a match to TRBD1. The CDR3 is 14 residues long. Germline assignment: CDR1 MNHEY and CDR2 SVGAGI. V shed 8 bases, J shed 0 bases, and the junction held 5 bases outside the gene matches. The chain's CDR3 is CASEDRGASYEQYV. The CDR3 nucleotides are TGTGCCAGCGAAGACAGGGGGGCCTCCTACGAGCAGTACGTC.

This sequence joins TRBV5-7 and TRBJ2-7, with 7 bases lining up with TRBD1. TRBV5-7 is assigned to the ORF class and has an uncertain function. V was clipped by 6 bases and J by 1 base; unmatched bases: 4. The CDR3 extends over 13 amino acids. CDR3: CASKRDSSYEQYV. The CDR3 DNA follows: TGTGCCAGCAAACGGGACAGTTCCTACGAGCAGTACGTC.

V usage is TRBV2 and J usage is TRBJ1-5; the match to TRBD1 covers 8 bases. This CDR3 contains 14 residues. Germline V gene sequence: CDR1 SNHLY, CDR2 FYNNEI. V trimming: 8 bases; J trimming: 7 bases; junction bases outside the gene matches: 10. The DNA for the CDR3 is TGTGCCAGCGCTCGGGACAGGAATAAACAGCCCCAGCATTTT. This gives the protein CASARDRNKQPQHF.

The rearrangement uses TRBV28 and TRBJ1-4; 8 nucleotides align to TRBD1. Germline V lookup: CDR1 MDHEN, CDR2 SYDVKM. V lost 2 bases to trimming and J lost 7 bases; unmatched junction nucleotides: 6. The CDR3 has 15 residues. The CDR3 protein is CASSLGGTGGEKLFF. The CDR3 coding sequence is TGTGCCAGCAGTTTAGGTGGAACAGGGGGTGAAAAACTGTTTTTT. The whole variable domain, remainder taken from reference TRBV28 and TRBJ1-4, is DVKVTQSSRYLVKRTGEKVFLECVQDMDHENMFWYRQDPGLGLRLIYFSYDVKMKEKGDIPEGYSVSREKKERFSLILESASTNQTSMYLCASSLGGTGGEKLFFGSGTQLSVL.

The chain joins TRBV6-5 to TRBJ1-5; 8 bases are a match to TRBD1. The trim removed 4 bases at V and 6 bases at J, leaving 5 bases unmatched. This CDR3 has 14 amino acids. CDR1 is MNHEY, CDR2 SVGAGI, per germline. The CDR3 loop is CASSSGQGSQPQHF. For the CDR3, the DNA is TGTGCCAGCAGTTCAGGACAGGGCTCTCAGCCCCAGCATTTT.

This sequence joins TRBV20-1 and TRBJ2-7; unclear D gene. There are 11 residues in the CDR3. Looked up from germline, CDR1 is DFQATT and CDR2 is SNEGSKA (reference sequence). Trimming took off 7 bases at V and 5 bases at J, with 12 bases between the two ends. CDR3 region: CSVRSGHEQYV. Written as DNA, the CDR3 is TGCAGTGTCCGATCAGGCCACGAGCAGTACGTC.

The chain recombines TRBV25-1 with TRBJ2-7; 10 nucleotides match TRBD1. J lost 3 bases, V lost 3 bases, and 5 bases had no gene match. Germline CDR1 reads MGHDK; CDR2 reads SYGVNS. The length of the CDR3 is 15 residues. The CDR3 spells CASSDPTGGFYEQYF. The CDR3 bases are TGTGCCAGCAGTGATCCGACAGGGGGCTTCTACGAGCAGTACTTC.

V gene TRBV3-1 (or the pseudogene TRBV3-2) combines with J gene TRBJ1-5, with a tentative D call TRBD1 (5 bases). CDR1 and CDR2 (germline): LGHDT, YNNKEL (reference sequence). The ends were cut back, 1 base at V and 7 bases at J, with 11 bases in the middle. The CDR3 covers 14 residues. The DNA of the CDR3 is TGTGCCAGCAGCCAAGTCAGGGCGAAACAGCCCCAGCATTTT. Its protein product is CASSQVRAKQPQHF.

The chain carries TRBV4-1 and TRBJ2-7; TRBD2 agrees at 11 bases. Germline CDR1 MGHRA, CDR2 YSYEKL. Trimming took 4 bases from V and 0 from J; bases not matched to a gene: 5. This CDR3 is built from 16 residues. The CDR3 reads CASSPGLAGSSYEQYF. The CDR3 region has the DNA TGCGCCAGCAGCCCCGGACTAGCGGGCAGCTCCTACGAGCAGTACTTC.

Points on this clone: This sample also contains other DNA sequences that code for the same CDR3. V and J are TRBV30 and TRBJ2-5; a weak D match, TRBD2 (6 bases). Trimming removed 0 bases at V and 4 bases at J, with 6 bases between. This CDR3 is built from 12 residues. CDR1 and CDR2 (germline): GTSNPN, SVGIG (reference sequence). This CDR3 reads CAWSVGGETQYF. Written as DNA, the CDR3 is TGTGCCTGGAGTGTGGGGGGAGAGACCCAGTACTTC.

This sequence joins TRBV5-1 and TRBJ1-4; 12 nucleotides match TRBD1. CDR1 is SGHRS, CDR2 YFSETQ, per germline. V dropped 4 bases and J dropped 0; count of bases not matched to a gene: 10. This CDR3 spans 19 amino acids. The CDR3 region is CASSPGTGGTISTNEKLFF. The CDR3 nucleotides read TGCGCCAGCAGCCCAGGGACAGGGGGCACCATCTCAACTAATGAAAAACTGTTTTTT.

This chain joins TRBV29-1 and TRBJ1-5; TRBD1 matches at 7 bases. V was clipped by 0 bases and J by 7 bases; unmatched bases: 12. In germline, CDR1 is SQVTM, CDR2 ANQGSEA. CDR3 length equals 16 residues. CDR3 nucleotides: TGCAGCGTTGAAGATTTAAAGCAGGGGGGCCACCAGCCCCAGCATTTT. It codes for CSVEDLKQGGHQPQHF.

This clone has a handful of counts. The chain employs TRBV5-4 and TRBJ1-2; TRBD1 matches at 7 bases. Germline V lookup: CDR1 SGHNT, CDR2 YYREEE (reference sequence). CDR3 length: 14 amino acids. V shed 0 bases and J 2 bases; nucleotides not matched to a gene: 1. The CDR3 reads CASSLETGNYGYTF. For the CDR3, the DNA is TGTGCCAGCAGCTTGGAGACAGGGAACTATGGCTACACCTTC.

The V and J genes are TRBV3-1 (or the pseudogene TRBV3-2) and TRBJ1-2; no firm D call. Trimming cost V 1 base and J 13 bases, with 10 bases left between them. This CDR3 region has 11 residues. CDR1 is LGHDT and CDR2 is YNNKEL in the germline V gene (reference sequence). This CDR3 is CASSQGSVFTF. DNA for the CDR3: TGTGCCAGCAGCCAAGGATCAGTCTTCACCTTC.

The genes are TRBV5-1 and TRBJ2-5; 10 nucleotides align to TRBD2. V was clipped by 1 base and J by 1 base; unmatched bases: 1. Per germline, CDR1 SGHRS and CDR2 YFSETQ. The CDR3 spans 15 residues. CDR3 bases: TGCGCCAGCAGCTTGAGCGGGGGGGCCCAAGAGACCCAGTACTTC. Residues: CASSLSGGAQETQYF.

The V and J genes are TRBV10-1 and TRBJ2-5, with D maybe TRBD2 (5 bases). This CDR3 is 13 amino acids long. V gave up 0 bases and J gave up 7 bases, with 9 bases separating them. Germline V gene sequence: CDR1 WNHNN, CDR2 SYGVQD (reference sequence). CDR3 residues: CASSESTRGTQYF. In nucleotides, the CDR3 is TGCGCCAGCAGTGAGTCGACTCGGGGGACCCAGTACTTC.

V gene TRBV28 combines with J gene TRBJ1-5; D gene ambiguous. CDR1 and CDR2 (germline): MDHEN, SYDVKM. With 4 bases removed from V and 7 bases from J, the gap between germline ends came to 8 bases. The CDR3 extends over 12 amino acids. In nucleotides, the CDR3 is TGTGCCAGCAGTTGGCTAGGCCAGCCCCAGCATTTT. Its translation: CASSWLGQPQHF.

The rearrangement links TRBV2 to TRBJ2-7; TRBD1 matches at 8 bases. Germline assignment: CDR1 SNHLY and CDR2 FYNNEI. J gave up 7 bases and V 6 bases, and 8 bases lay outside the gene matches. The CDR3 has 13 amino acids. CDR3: CASSADRVREQYF. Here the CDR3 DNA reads TGTGCCAGCAGCGCGGACAGGGTGAGAGAGCAGTACTTC. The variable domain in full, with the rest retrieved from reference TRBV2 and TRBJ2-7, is EPEVTQTPSHQVTQMGQEVILRCVPISNHLYFYWYRQILGQKVEFLVSFYNNEISEKSEIFDDQFSVERPDGSNFTLKIRSTKLEDSAMYFCASSADRVREQYFGPGTRLTVT.

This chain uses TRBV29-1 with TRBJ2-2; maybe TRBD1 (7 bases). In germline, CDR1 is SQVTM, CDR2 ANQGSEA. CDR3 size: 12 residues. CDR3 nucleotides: TGCAGTGGAGGGGGCCACACCGGGGAGCTGTTTTTT. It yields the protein CSGGGHTGELFF.

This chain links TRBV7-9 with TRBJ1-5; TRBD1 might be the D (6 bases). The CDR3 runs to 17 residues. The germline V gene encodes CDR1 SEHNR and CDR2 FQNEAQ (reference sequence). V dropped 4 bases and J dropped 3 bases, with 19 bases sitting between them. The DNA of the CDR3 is TGTGCCAGCAGCTCGGGGGGACCGGGACAAGACAATCAGCCCCAGCATTTT. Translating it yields CASSSGGPGQDNQPQHF.

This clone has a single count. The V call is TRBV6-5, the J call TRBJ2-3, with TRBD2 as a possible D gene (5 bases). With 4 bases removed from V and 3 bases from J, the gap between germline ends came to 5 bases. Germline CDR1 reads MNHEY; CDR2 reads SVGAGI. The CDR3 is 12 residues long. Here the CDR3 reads CASSSGTDTQYF. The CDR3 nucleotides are TGTGCCAGCAGTTCGGGAACAGATACGCAGTATTTT.

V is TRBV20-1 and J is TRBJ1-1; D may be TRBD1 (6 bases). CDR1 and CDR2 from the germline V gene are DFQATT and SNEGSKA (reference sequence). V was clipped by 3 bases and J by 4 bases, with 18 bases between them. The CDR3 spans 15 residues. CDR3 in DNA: TGCAGTGCTAGTCGGCGGGGGAGGGGGGTCACTGAAGCTTTCTTT. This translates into CSASRRGRGVTEAFF.

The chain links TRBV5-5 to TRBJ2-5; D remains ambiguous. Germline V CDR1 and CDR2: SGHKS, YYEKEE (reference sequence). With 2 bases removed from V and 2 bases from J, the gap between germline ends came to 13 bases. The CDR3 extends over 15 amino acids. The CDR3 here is CASSLRSQRQETQYF. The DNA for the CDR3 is TGTGCCAGCAGCTTACGTTCACAGAGACAAGAGACCCAGTACTTC.

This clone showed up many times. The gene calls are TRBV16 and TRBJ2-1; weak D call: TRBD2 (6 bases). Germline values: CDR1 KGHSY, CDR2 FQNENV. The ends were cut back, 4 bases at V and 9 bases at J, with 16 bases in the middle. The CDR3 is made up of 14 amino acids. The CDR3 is CASSPNSVGGEQFF. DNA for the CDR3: TGTGCCAGCAGCCCAAATTCTGTCGGGGGTGAGCAGTTCTTC.